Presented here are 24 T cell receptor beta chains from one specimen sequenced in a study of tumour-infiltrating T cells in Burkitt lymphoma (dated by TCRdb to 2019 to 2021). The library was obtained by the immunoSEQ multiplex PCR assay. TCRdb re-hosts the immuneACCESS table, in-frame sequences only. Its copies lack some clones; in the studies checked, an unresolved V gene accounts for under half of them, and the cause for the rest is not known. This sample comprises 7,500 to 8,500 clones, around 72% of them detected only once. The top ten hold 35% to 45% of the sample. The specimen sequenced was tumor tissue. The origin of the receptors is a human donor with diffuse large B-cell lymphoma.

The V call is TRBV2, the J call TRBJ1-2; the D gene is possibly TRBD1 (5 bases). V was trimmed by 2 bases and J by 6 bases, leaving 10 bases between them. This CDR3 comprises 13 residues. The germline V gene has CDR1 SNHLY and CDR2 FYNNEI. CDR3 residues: CASSEQGDDGYTF. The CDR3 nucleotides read TGTGCCAGCAGTGAACAGGGAGACGATGGCTACACCTTC.

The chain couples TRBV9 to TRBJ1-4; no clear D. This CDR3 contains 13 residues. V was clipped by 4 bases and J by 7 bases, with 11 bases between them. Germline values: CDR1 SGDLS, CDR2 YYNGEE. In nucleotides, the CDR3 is TGTGCCAGCAGCCCCCCCGGAGGTGAAAAACTGTTTTTT. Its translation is CASSPPGGEKLFF.

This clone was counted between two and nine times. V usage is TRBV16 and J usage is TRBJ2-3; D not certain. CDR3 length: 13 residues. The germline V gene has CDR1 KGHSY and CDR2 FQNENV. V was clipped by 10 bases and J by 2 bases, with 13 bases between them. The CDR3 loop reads CATSRSYTDTQYF. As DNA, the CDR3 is TGTGCCACCTCAAGAAGCTACACAGATACGCAGTATTTT.

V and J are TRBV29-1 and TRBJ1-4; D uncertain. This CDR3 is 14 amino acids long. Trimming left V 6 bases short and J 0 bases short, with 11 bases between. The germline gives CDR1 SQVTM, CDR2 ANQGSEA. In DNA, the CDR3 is TGCAGCGTCGGAATTAGGGCAACTAATGAAAAACTGTTTTTT. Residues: CSVGIRATNEKLFF.

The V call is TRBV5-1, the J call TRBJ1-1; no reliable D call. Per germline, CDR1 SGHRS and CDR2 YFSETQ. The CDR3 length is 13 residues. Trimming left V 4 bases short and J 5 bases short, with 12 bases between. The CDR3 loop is CASSKVGETEAFF. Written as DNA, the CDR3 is TGCGCCAGCAGCAAAGTCGGGGAGACTGAAGCTTTCTTT.

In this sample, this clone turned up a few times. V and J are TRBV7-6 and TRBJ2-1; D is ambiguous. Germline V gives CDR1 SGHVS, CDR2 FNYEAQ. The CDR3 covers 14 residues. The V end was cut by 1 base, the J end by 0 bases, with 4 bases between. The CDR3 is CASSLEGSYNEQFF. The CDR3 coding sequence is TGTGCCAGCAGCTTAGAGGGCTCCTACAATGAGCAGTTCTTC.

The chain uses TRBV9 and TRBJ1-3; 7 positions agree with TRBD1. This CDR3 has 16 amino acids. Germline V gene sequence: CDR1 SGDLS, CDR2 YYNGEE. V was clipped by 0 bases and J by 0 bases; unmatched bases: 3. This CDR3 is CASSVGAGGSGNTIYF. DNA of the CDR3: TGTGCCAGCAGCGTAGGGGCAGGGGGCTCTGGAAACACCATATATTTT.

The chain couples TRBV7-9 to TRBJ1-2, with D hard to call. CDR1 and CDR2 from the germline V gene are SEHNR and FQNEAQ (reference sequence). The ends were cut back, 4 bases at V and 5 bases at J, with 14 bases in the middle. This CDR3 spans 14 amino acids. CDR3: CASSWAPLTYGYTF. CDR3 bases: TGTGCCAGCAGCTGGGCTCCCTTAACGTATGGCTACACCTTC. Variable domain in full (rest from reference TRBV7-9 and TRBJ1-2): DTGVSQNPRHKITKRGQNVTFRCDPISEHNRLYWYRQTLGQGPEFLTYFQNEAQLEKSRLLSDRFSAERPKGSFSTLEIQRTEQGDSAMYLCASSWAPLTYGYTFGSGTRLTVV.

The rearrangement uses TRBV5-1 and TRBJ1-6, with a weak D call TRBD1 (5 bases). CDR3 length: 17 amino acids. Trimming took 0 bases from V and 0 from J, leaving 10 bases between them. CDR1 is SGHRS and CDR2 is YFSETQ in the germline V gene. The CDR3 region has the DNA TGCGCCAGCAGCTTGGGGCAGGGAGGCTCCTATAATTCACCCCTCCACTTT. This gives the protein CASSLGQGGSYNSPLHF.

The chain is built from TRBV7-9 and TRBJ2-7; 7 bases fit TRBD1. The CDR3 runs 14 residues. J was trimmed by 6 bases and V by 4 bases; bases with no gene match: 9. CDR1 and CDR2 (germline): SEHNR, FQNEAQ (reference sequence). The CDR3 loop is CASSSRQGTGEQYF. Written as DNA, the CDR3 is TGTGCCAGCAGCTCCCGACAGGGAACGGGCGAGCAGTACTTC.

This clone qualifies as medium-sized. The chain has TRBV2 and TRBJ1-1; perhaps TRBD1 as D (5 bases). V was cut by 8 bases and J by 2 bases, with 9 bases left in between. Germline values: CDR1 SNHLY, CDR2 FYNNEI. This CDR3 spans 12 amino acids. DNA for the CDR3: TGTGCCAGCGGACACGTAAACACTGAAGCTTTCTTT. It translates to CASGHVNTEAFF. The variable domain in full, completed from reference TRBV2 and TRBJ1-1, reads EPEVTQTPSHQVTQMGQEVILRCVPISNHLYFYWYRQILGQKVEFLVSFYNNEISEKSEIFDDQFSVERPDGSNFTLKIRSTKLEDSAMYFCASGHVNTEAFFGQGTRLTVV.

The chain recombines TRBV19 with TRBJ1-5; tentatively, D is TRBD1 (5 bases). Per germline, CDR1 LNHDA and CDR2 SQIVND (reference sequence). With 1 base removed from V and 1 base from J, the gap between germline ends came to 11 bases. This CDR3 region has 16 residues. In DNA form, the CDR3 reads TGTGCCAGTAGTATAGTAGGAGGGACGAGCAATCAGCCCCAGCATTTT. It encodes CASSIVGGTSNQPQHF.

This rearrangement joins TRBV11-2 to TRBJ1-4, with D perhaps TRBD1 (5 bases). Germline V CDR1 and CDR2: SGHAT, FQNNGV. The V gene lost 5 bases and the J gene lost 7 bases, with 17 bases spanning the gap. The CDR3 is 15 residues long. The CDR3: CASSGSGVRGEKLFF. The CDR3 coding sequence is TGTGCCAGCAGCGGCAGCGGGGTGAGGGGTGAAAAACTGTTTTTT.

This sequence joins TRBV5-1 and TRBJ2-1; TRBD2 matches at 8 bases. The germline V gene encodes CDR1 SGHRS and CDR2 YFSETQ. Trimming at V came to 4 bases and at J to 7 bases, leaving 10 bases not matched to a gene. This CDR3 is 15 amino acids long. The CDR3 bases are TGCGCCAGCAGCGCCGGGACTAGTAGGTGGAATGAGCAGTTCTTC. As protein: CASSAGTSRWNEQFF.

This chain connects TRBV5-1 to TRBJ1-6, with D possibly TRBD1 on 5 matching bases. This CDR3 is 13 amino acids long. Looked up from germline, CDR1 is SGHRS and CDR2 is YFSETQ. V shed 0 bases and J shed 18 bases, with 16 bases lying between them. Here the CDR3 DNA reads TGCGCCAGCAGCTTGGCCGGGGGGAGACTCCACCACTTT. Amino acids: CASSLAGGRLHHF. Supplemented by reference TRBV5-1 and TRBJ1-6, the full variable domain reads KAGVTQTPRYLIKTRGQQVTLSCSPISGHRSVSWYQQTPGQGLQFLFEYFSETQRNKGNFPGRFSGRQFSNSRSEMNVSTLELGDSALYLCASSLAGGRLHHFGNGTRLTVT.

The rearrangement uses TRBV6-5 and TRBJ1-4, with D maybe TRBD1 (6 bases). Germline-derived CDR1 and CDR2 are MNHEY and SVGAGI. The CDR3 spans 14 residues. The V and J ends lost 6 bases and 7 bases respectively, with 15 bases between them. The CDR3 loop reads CASSRTVKREKLFF. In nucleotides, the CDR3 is TGTGCCAGCAGCAGGACAGTTAAGCGTGAAAAACTGTTTTTT.

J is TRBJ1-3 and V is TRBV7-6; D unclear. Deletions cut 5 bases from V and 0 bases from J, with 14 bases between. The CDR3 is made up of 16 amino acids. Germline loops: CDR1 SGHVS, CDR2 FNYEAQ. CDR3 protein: CASSLPGSDSGNTIYF. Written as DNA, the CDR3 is TGTGCCAGCAGCCTACCCGGATCCGACTCTGGAAACACCATATATTTT.

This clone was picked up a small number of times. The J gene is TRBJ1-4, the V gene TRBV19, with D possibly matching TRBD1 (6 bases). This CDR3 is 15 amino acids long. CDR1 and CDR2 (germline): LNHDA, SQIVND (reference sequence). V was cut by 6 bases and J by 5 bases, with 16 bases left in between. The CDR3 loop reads CASSPDRRKNEKLFF. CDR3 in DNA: TGTGCCAGTAGCCCCGACAGGAGGAAAAATGAAAAACTGTTTTTT. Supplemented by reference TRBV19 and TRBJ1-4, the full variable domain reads DGGITQSPKYLFRKEGQNVTLSCEQNLNHDAMYWYRQDPGQGLRLIYYSQIVNDFQKGDIAEGYSVSREKKESFPLTVTSAQKNPTAFYLCASSPDRRKNEKLFFGSGTQLSVL.

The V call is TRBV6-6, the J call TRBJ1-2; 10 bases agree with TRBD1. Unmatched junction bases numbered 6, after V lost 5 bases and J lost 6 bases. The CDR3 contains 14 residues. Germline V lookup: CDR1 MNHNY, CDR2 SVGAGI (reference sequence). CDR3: CASSAVTGGNGYTF. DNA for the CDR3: TGTGCCAGCAGTGCCGTGACAGGGGGCAATGGCTACACCTTC.

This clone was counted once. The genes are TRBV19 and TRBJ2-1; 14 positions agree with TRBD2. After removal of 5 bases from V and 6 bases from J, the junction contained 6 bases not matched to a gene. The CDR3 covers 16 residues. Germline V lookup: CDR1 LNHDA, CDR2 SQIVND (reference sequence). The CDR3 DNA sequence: TGTGCCAGTAGTCCATGGACTAGCGGGGGGCTCAATGAGCAGTTCTTC. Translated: CASSPWTSGGLNEQFF. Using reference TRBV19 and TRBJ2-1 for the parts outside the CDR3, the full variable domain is DGGITQSPKYLFRKEGQNVTLSCEQNLNHDAMYWYRQDPGQGLRLIYYSQIVNDFQKGDIAEGYSVSREKKESFPLTVTSAQKNPTAFYLCASSPWTSGGLNEQFFGPGTRLTVL.

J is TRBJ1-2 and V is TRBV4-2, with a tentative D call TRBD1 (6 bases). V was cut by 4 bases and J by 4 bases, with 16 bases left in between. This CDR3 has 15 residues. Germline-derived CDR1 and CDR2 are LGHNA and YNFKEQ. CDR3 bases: TGTGCCAGCAGCCGCAGCAGGGGCGCTCCCTATGGCTACACCTTC. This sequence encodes CASSRSRGAPYGYTF.

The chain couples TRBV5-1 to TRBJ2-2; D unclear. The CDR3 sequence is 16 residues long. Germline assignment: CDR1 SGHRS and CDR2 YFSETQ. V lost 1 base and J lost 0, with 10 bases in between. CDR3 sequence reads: CASSLFIGANTGELFF. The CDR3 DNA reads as TGCGCCAGCAGCTTGTTTATCGGAGCGAACACCGGGGAGCTGTTTTTT.

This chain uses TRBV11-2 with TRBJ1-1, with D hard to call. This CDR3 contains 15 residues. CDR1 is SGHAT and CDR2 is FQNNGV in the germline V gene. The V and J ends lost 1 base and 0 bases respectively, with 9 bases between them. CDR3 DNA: TGTGCCAGCAGCTTAGCCACGGGCCTGAACACTGAAGCTTTCTTT. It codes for CASSLATGLNTEAFF.

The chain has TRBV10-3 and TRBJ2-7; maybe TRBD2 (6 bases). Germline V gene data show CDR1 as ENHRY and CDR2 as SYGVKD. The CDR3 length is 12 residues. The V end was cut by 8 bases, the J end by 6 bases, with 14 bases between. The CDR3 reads CAIGGAGFEQYF. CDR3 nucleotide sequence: TGTGCCATCGGAGGGGCGGGGTTCGAGCAGTACTTC.